This passage covers 29 T cell receptor beta chains from one sample sequenced in a study of blood T cell repertoires in COVID-19. The repertoire was sequenced with immunoSEQ multiplex PCR; TCRdb's copy has only in-frame clones and lacks some. The data show about 310,000 clones, roughly 87% seen once. Sequencing used PBMCs or T cells enriched from blood (not recorded which). Source of these receptors: a woman aged 18-29 years who had recovered from COVID-19.

The CDR3, as DNA: TGTGCCAGCAGCCCCCAGGGGGGTGTCGGTGAAAAACTGTTTTTT. Translation: CASSPQGGVGEKLFF. The rearrangement links TRBV27 to TRBJ1-4; 7 bases map to TRBD1. With V trimmed by 6 bases and J by 7 bases, 11 bases remained unmatched. The CDR3 loop spans 15 amino acids. The V gene's germline CDR1 is MNHEY and CDR2 SMNVEV (reference sequence).

The chain links TRBV5-6 to TRBJ1-1; no firm D call. Per the germline V gene, CDR1 is SGHDT and CDR2 is YYEEEE. The CDR3 is 15 residues long. V lost 2 bases, J lost 0 bases, and 11 bases lay in between. CDR3 coding DNA: TGTGCCAGCAGCTTTTTTGCCGGGATGAACACTGAAGCTTTCTTT. As protein: CASSFFAGMNTEAFF.

The J gene is TRBJ1-2, the V gene TRBV6-2 or TRBV6-3; D is unclear. Germline V gene data show CDR1 as MNHEY and CDR2 as SVGEGT. Between the trimmed V and J ends, which lost 6 bases and 3 bases, there was a span of 11 bases. The CDR3 consists of 13 residues. The CDR3 sequence: CASSLRRDYGYTF. The CDR3 DNA reads as TGTGCCAGCAGCCTAAGACGGGACTATGGCTACACCTTC.

V gene TRBV18 combines with J gene TRBJ2-1, with TRBD1 matching 7 bases. V shed 3 bases and J 3 bases; nucleotides not matched to a gene: 8. CDR3 size: 16 residues. Germline values: CDR1 KGHSH, CDR2 LQKENI. The CDR3 region is CASSPYPGGDYNEQFF. CDR3 DNA sequence: TGTGCCAGCTCACCTTATCCAGGGGGAGACTACAATGAGCAGTTCTTC. The entire variable domain, with the rest obtained from reference TRBV18 and TRBJ2-1, is as follows: NAGVMQNPRHLVRRRGQEARLRCSPMKGHSHVYWYRQLPEEGLKFMVYLQKENIIDESGMPKERFSAEFPKEGPSILRIQQVVRGDSAAYFCASSPYPGGDYNEQFFGPGTRLTVL.

The chain joins TRBV6-2 or TRBV6-3 to TRBJ2-4, with 9 bases matching TRBD1. Germline CDR1 reads MNHEY; CDR2 reads SVGEGT. The length of the CDR3 is 15 residues. Trimming at V came to 6 bases and at J to 6 bases, leaving 9 bases not matched to a gene. The CDR3 DNA sequence: TGTGCCAGCAGCCCCCGGGGGACAGGGCTAAACATTCAGTACTTC. Translation: CASSPRGTGLNIQYF.

V and J are TRBV4-1 and TRBJ2-7, with D possibly being TRBD1 (6 bases). Trimming took off 4 bases at V and 0 bases at J, with 10 bases between the two ends. This CDR3 is built from 14 residues. CDR1 and CDR2 from the germline V gene are MGHRA and YSYEKL. The CDR3 spells CASSRGQSSYEQYF. The CDR3 DNA sequence: TGCGCCAGCAGCCGAGGACAGAGCTCCTACGAGCAGTACTTC.

This chain uses TRBV7-9 with TRBJ1-3; no firm D call. Trimming took 0 bases from V and 3 from J, leaving 6 bases between them. The CDR3 is made up of 14 amino acids. Germline CDR1 is SEHNR and CDR2 is FQNEAQ (reference sequence). The CDR3: CASSLATGGNTIYF. CDR3 nucleotide sequence: TGTGCCAGCAGCTTAGCCACTGGTGGAAACACCATATATTTT.

The chain has TRBV7-2 and TRBJ2-5; D ambiguous. Germline lookup yields CDR1 SGHTA and CDR2 FQGNSA. CDR3 length: 15 residues. Trimming shortened V by 1 base and J by 1 base, and 10 bases separated the two germline ends. This CDR3 reads CASSLVYGFQETQYF. The CDR3 coding sequence is TGTGCCAGCAGCTTAGTATACGGGTTCCAAGAGACCCAGTACTTC.

This clone was found a few times. The J gene is TRBJ2-2, the V gene TRBV27; 11 nucleotides line up with TRBD1. The J segment lost 7 bases and the V segment lost 3 bases, leaving 10 bases of the junction unmatched. Per the germline V gene, CDR1 is MNHEY and CDR2 is SMNVEV (reference sequence). The CDR3 is 17 amino acids. The CDR3 DNA reads TGTGCCAGCAGTTTGCGGGGGACAGGGGGTTTCGGCGGGGAGCTGTTTTTT. It specifies CASSLRGTGGFGGELFF.

The table lists this clone with a count of one. The gene calls are TRBV28 and TRBJ1-5, with unresolved D. The V end lost 3 bases, the J end lost 2 bases, and 11 bases lay between the germline ends. This CDR3 spans 15 amino acids. Germline V gene data show CDR1 as MDHEN and CDR2 as SYDVKM. The CDR3 bases are TGTGCCAGCAGTTTGTCTTCGTCGGGCAATCAGCCCCAGCATTTT. Protein: CASSLSSSGNQPQHF.

The chain is built from TRBV4-3 and TRBJ2-3; possible D gene TRBD2, 6 bases. This CDR3 comprises 14 residues. Germline CDR1 and CDR2: LGHNA and YSLEER. The ends were cut back, 3 bases at V and 0 bases at J, with 7 bases in the middle. Written as DNA, the CDR3 is TGCGCCAGCAGCCAGCGGGACAGCACAGATACGCAGTATTTT. This gives the protein CASSQRDSTDTQYF.

The rearrangement uses TRBV6-2 or TRBV6-3 and TRBJ1-5; D might be TRBD1 (5 bases). The germline V gene encodes CDR1 MNHEY and CDR2 SVGEGT. The V end was cut by 5 bases, the J end by 7 bases, with 9 bases between. This CDR3 comprises 12 residues. The DNA of the CDR3 is TGTGCCAGCAGTCCCAGGGTACAGCCCCAGCATTTT. Protein sequence: CASSPRVQPQHF.

J is TRBJ1-1 and V is TRBV7-9; TRBD1 matches at 7 bases. Germline V lookup: CDR1 SEHNR, CDR2 FQNEAQ (reference sequence). The trim removed 7 bases at V and 10 bases at J, leaving 9 bases unmatched. The CDR3 consists of 12 residues. The CDR3 sequence: CASTVTGVGAFF. Here the CDR3 DNA reads TGTGCCAGCACCGTAACAGGGGTCGGAGCTTTCTTT.

The gene calls are TRBV19 and TRBJ1-5; no reliable D call. Germline V gene lookup returns CDR1 LNHDA and CDR2 SQIVND (reference sequence). V was pared by 2 bases and J by 2 bases, with 13 bases between. The CDR3 covers 16 residues. DNA of the CDR3: TGTGCCAGTAGTATAAACGAGGGCTTAGGCAATCAGCCCCAGCATTTT. This encodes CASSINEGLGNQPQHF.

DNA of the CDR3: TGTGCCAGCAGTTACGGGCCCAATGTGGGCACAGATACGCAGTATTTT. Its translation: CASSYGPNVGTDTQYF. V gene TRBV6-5 combines with J gene TRBJ2-3; D not resolved. V was clipped by 2 bases and J by 1 base, with 13 bases between them. This CDR3 spans 16 amino acids. Germline CDR1 and CDR2: MNHEY and SVGAGI.

V is TRBV18 and J is TRBJ1-2; D gene ambiguous. V was pared by 1 base and J by 2 bases, with 8 bases between. This CDR3 has 14 amino acids. Germline loops: CDR1 KGHSH, CDR2 LQKENI. As DNA, the CDR3 is TGTGCCAGCTCACCACAGGGAGACAACTATGGCTACACCTTC. Translating it yields CASSPQGDNYGYTF. The variable domain in full, completed from reference TRBV18 and TRBJ1-2, reads NAGVMQNPRHLVRRRGQEARLRCSPMKGHSHVYWYRQLPEEGLKFMVYLQKENIIDESGMPKERFSAEFPKEGPSILRIQQVVRGDSAAYFCASSPQGDNYGYTFGSGTRLTVV.

V gene TRBV28 combines with J gene TRBJ1-2, with D maybe TRBD1 (5 bases). The CDR3 length is 14 residues. Germline assignment: CDR1 MDHEN and CDR2 SYDVKM. The CDR3 DNA reads TGTGCTTCCAGTACAGGACCACAGTTTTATGGCTACACCTTC. This translates into CASSTGPQFYGYTF.

Only one count was recorded for this clone. The chain joins TRBV10-3 to TRBJ2-3, with D uncertain. The CDR3 sequence is 12 residues long. Germline V gene data show CDR1 as ENHRY and CDR2 as SYGVKD. V was trimmed by 0 bases and J by 8 bases, leaving 6 bases between them. The CDR3 DNA follows: TGTGCCATCAGTGAGTCAGCTGGTACGCAGTATTTT. Amino acid sequence: CAISESAGTQYF.

The chain recombines TRBV3-1 (or the pseudogene TRBV3-2) with TRBJ2-1; TRBD1 matches 9 bases. The germline V gene encodes CDR1 LGHDT and CDR2 YNNKEL (reference sequence). Trimming took 6 bases from V and 7 from J; bases not matched to a gene: 10. The CDR3 totals 15 residues. The CDR3 sequence is CASSKGQGLPNEQFF. The CDR3 bases are TGTGCCAGCAGTAAAGGACAGGGGCTACCTAATGAGCAGTTCTTC.

CDR3 DNA: TGTGCCAGTAGTATTCCCCACACAGTGAACACTGAAGCTTTCTTT. Translated: CASSIPHTVNTEAFF. The gene calls are TRBV19 and TRBJ1-1; D uncertain. Trimming took 3 bases from V and 0 from J, leaving 11 bases between them. The CDR3 length is 15 residues. Germline CDR1 is LNHDA and CDR2 is SQIVND (reference sequence).

CDR3 DNA sequence: TGTGCCAGCCAGGGGACAGATGCGTTCGGGGAGCTGTTTTTT. Translated, it gives CASQGTDAFGELFF. The chain is built from TRBV25-1 and TRBJ2-2; TRBD1 aligns across 7 bases. This CDR3 region has 14 residues. CDR1 is MGHDK and CDR2 is SYGVNS in the germline V gene. Trimming at V came to 8 bases and at J to 7 bases, leaving 10 bases not matched to a gene.

This clone was counted a few times. The chain is built from TRBV24-1 and TRBJ1-2, with a possible D match to TRBD1 (5 bases). The CDR3 contains 12 residues. Trimming stripped 5 bases from V and 5 bases from J, with 8 bases between. The germline gives CDR1 KGHDR, CDR2 SFDVKD. CDR3 nucleotides: TGTGCCACCAGTGGCACAGGATATGGCTACACCTTC. Its protein product is CATSGTGYGYTF.

The J gene is TRBJ1-1, the V gene TRBV9; D might be TRBD1 (5 bases). V shed 4 bases and J shed 0 bases, with 10 bases lying between them. This CDR3 region has 14 residues. Germline V lookup: CDR1 SGDLS, CDR2 YYNGEE. The CDR3 sequence: CASSPGIMNTEAFF. In DNA, the CDR3 is TGTGCCAGCAGCCCAGGGATAATGAACACTGAAGCTTTCTTT.

At least ten counts were recorded for this clone. The chain links TRBV27 to TRBJ1-5; perhaps TRBD1 as D (5 bases). The CDR3 loop spans 16 amino acids. V lost 4 bases to trimming and J lost 2 bases, with 15 bases between them. CDR1 and CDR2 from the germline V gene are MNHEY and SMNVEV (reference sequence). CDR3 bases: TGTGCCAGCAGTTCGCGGGACGCTTTGGGCAATCAGCCCCAGCATTTT. Translation gives CASSSRDALGNQPQHF.

V is TRBV4-3 and J is TRBJ1-2, with D perhaps TRBD1 (5 bases). Germline V lookup: CDR1 LGHNA, CDR2 YSLEER. Trimming took 4 bases from V and 8 from J, leaving 14 bases between them. This CDR3 comprises 13 residues. CDR3 residues: CASSRIGEGGYTF. DNA for the CDR3: TGCGCCAGCAGCCGCATAGGGGAGGGGGGCTACACCTTC.

The CDR3 is CASSESPPDRIREAFF. Here the CDR3 DNA reads TGTGCCAGCAGTGAATCCCCCCCGGACAGGATCAGAGAAGCTTTCTTT. The V and J genes are TRBV6-1 and TRBJ1-1; 7 bases match TRBD1. Looked up from germline, CDR1 is MNHNS and CDR2 is SASEGT. The trim removed 2 bases at V and 8 bases at J, leaving 14 bases unmatched. The CDR3 length is 16 residues.

The rearrangement uses TRBV7-9 and TRBJ1-2, with a tentative D call TRBD1 (6 bases). This CDR3 spans 16 amino acids. V was pared by 0 bases and J by 0 bases, with 11 bases between. Germline V gene sequence: CDR1 SEHNR, CDR2 FQNEAQ (reference sequence). The CDR3 here is CASSLAYRASNYGYTF. The CDR3, as DNA: TGTGCCAGCAGCTTAGCCTACAGGGCTTCTAACTATGGCTACACCTTC.

This clone appeared a few times. CDR3 sequence: CASSSAGGDSYYGYTF. CDR3 bases: TGTGCCAGCAGTTCTGCCGGGGGGGACAGCTACTATGGCTACACCTTC. This chain joins TRBV27 and TRBJ1-2; 7 bases align to TRBD1. CDR3 length: 16 amino acids. Germline V gene sequence: CDR1 MNHEY, CDR2 SMNVEV (reference sequence). The V segment lost 4 bases and the J segment 3 bases; nucleotides outside the gene matches: 11.

The chain uses TRBV12-3 or TRBV12-4 and TRBJ1-4, with 7 positions matching TRBD1. CDR3 length: 13 residues. The junction had 4 bases not matched to a gene; V was cut back by 5 bases and J by 7 bases. The CDR3 is CASSPGTAEKLFF. The CDR3 DNA is TGTGCCAGCAGTCCCGGGACAGCTGAAAAACTGTTTTTT.